This T cell receptor (beta chain) was retrieved from a study of OX40 agonist ivuxolimab in advanced cancers. In the study overall: The dose-escalation cohort had hepatocellular carcinoma, melanoma, renal cell or head and neck cancer. Those enrolled were less than 85% male, with a mean age of about 66 years and ages from about 20 to 85.

The CDR3 has 15 residues. Germline CDR1 reads SGHNT; CDR2 reads YYREEE (reference sequence). The ends were cut back, 0 bases at V and 10 bases at J, with 14 bases in the middle. Profiled with immunoSEQ multiplex PCR; TCRdb holds only in-frame clones, not every one. The table has around 110,000 clones, just over 90% seen once. This TCR came from an adult with an advanced solid tumor such as melanoma, head and neck, liver or kidney cancer. The sample here was CD4+ or CD8+ T cells sorted from blood, taken in a trial of the OX40 agonist ivuxolimab. The V and J genes are TRBV5-4 and TRBJ1-6; D gene uncertain. CDR3 coding DNA: TGTGCCAGCAGCTTGGGACGGTCCAAGGACTCACCCCTCCACTTT. It codes for CASSLGRSKDSPLHF.